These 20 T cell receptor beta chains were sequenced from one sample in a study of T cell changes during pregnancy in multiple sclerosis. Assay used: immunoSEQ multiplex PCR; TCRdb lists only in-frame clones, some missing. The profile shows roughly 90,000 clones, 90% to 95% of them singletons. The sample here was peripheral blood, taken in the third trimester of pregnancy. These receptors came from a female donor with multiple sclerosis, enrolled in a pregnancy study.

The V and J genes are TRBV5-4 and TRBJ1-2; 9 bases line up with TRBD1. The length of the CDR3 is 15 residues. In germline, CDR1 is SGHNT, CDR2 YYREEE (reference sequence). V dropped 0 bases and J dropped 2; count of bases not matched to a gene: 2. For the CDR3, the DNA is TGTGCCAGCAGCTTGGGGGGGACAGGGAACTATGGCTACACCTTC. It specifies CASSLGGTGNYGYTF.

CDR3 in amino acids: CASSLGEGTTYEQYF. CDR3 DNA sequence: TGTGCCAGCAGCTTAGGGGAGGGTACGACCTACGAGCAGTACTTC. V is TRBV7-6 and J is TRBJ2-7; TRBD2 agrees at 7 bases. The trim removed 1 base at V and 2 bases at J, leaving 5 bases unmatched. The CDR3 is 15 residues long. Germline values: CDR1 SGHVS, CDR2 FNYEAQ.

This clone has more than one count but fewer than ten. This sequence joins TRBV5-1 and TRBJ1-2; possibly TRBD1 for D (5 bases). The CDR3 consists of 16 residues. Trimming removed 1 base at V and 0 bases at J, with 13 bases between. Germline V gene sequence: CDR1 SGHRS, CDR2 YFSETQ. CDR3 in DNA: TGCGCCAGCAGCTTGAGGGGAGGTGGGGCTAACTATGGCTACACCTTC. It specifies CASSLRGGGANYGYTF.

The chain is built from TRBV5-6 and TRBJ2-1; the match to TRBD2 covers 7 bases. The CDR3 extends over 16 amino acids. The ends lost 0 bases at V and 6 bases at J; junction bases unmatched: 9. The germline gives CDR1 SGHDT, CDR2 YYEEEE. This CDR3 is CASSLAGWEGSNEQFF. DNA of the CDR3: TGTGCCAGCAGCTTGGCCGGGTGGGAGGGGAGCAATGAGCAGTTCTTC. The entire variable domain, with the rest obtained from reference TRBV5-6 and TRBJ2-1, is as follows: DAGVTQSPTHLIKTRGQQVTLRCSPKSGHDTVSWYQQALGQGPQFIFQYYEEEERQRGNFPDRFSGHQFPNYSSELNVNALLLGDSALYLCASSLAGWEGSNEQFFGPGTRLTVL.

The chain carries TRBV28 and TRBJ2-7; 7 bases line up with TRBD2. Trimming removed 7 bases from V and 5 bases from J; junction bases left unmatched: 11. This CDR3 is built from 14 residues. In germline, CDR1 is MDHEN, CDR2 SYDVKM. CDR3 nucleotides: TGTGCCAGCAAGTCGGGACTATACACTAACGAGCAGTACTTC. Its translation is CASKSGLYTNEQYF.

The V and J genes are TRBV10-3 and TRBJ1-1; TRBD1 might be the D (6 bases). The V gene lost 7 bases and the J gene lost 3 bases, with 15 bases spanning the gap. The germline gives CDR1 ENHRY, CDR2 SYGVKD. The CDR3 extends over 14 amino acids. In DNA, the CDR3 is TGTGCCATCACCCAAACGGACAGAGACACTGAAGCTTTCTTT. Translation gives CAITQTDRDTEAFF.

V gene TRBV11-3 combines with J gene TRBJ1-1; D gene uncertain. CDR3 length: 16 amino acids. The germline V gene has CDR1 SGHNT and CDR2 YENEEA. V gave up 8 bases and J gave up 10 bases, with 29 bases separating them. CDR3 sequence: CASFSQKRAFTVGAFF. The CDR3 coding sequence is TGTGCCAGCTTTTCTCAGAAGAGGGCCTTTACAGTTGGAGCTTTCTTT.

This CDR3 is CASSAGTGNYEQYF. The CDR3 DNA reads TGTGCCAGCAGCGCCGGGACAGGGAACTACGAGCAGTACTTC. The rearrangement links TRBV9 to TRBJ2-7; 9 bases agree with TRBD1. V lost 3 bases and J lost 3; bases outside the gene matches: 4. Germline CDR1 SGDLS, CDR2 YYNGEE. The CDR3 totals 14 residues.

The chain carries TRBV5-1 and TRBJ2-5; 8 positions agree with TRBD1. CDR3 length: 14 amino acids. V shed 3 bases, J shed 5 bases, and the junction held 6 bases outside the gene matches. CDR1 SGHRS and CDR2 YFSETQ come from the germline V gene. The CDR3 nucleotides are TGCGCCAGCAGCTCGGCAGGGGGCCGGGAGACCCAGTACTTC. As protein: CASSSAGGRETQYF.

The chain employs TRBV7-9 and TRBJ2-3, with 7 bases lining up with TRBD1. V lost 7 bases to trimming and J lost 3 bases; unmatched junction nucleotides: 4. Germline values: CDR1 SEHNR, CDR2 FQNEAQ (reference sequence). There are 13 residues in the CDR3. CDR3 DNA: TGTGCCAGCAATGGCAGGGGGACAGATACGCAGTATTTT. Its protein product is CASNGRGTDTQYF.

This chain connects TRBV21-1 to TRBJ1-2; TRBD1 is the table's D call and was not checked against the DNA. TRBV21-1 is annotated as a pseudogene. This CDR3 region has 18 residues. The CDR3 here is CASSKKRDVQGARYGYTF. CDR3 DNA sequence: TGTGCCAGCAGCAAAAAAAGGGATGTACAGGGGGCGCGGTATGGCTACACCTTC.

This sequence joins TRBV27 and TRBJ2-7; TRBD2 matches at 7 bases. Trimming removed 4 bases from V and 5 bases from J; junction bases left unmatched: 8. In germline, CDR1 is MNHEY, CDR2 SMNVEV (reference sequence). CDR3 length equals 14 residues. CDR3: CASSSGGGFHEQYF. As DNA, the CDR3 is TGTGCCAGCAGTTCTGGGGGAGGGTTCCACGAGCAGTACTTC.

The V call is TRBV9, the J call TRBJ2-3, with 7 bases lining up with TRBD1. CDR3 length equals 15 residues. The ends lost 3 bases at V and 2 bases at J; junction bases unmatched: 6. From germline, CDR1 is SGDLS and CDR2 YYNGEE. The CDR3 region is CASSATGSPTDTQYF. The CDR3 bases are TGTGCCAGCAGCGCGACAGGGAGTCCCACAGATACGCAGTATTTT. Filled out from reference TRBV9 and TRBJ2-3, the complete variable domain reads DSGVTQTPKHLITATGQRVTLRCSPRSGDLSVYWYQQSLDQGLQFLIQYYNGEERAKGNILERFSAQQFPDLHSELNLSSLELGDSALYFCASSATGSPTDTQYFGPGTRLTVL.

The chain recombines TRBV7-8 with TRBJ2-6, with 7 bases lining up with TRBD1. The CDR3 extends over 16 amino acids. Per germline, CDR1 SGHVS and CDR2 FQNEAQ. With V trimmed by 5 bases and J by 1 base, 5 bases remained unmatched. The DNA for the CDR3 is TGTGCCAGCAGCACCGCGGACAGGTCTGGGGCCAACGTCCTGACTTTC. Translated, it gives CASSTADRSGANVLTF.

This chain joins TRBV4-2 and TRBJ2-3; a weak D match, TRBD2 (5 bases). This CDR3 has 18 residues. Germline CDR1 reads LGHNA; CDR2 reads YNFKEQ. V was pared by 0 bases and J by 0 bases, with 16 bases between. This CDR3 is CASSQEGESGPSTDTQYF. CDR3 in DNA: TGTGCCAGCAGCCAAGAAGGAGAAAGCGGTCCTAGCACAGATACGCAGTATTTT.

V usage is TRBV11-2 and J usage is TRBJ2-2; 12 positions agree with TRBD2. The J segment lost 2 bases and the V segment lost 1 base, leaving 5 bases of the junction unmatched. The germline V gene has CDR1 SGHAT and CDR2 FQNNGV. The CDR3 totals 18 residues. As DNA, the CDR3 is TGTGCCAGCAGCTTAGTCCAACTAGCGGGGGGAAACACCGGGGAGCTGTTTTTT. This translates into CASSLVQLAGGNTGELFF.

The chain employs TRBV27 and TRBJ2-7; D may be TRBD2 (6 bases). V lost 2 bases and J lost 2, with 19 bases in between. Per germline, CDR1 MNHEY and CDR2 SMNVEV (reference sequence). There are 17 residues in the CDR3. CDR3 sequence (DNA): TGTGCCAGCAGTTTAGGGTACTTCCGGGACTGGGCCTACGAGCAGTACTTC. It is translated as CASSLGYFRDWAYEQYF.

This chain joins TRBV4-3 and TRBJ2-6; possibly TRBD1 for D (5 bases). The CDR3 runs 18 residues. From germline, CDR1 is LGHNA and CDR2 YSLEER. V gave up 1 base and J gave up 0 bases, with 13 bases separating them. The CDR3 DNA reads TGCGCCAGCAGCCAAGTGGCAGGGTCGAGCTCTGGGGCCAACGTCCTGACTTTC. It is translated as CASSQVAGSSSGANVLTF.

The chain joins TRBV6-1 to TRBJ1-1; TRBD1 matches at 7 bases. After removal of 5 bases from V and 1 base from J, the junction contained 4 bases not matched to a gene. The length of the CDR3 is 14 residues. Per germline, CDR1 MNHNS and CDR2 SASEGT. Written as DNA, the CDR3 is TGTGCCAGCAGTTTGGGACAGACGAACACTGAAGCTTTCTTT. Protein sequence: CASSLGQTNTEAFF.

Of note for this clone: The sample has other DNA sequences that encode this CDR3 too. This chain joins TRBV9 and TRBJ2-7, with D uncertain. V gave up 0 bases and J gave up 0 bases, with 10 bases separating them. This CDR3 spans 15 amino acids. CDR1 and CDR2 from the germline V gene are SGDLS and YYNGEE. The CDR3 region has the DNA TGTGCCAGCAGCGTAGGGCTAGATGGCTCCTACGAGCAGTACTTC. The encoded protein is CASSVGLDGSYEQYF. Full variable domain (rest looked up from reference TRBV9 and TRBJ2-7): DSGVTQTPKHLITATGQRVTLRCSPRSGDLSVYWYQQSLDQGLQFLIQYYNGEERAKGNILERFSAQQFPDLHSELNLSSLELGDSALYFCASSVGLDGSYEQYFGPGTRLTVT.